The 18 T cell receptor beta chains below all came from one sample that was sequenced in a study of long-term antiretroviral therapy in people with HIV. With survey level as its setting, the immunoSEQ assay was v3.0. Repertoires were generated with immunoSEQ multiplex PCR, while TCRdb's copy carries only in-frame clones and drops some. The sample carries 25,000 to 35,000 clones, approximately 95% recorded once. The sample consisted of unsorted PBMCs, taken 5.3 years after starting antiretroviral therapy. The source of these receptors is a man aged 25-45 years with HIV.

The chain combines TRBV14 with TRBJ2-3; D call uncertain. The CDR3 length is 13 residues. V gave up 6 bases and J gave up 8 bases, with 15 bases separating them. Germline assignment: CDR1 SGHDN and CDR2 FVKESK. The CDR3 here is CASRWGPEGTQYF. CDR3 nucleotides: TGTGCCAGCAGATGGGGTCCCGAAGGTACGCAGTATTTT.

This chain joins TRBV7-2 and TRBJ2-1, with no clear D. The CDR3 is 14 amino acids. Germline CDR1 reads SGHTA; CDR2 reads FQGNSA. V was shortened by 4 bases and J by 4 bases, with 11 bases between the two germline ends. The CDR3, as DNA: TGTGCCAGCAGCTATGAGGCAGCGTACAATGAGCAGTTCTTC. It translates to CASSYEAAYNEQFF.

The table lists this clone with a few counts. The rearrangement links TRBV4-3 to TRBJ1-3; 7 bases match TRBD1. Trimming took 3 bases from V and 2 from J; bases not matched to a gene: 10. Germline assignment: CDR1 LGHNA and CDR2 YSLEER. CDR3 size: 17 residues. CDR3 sequence: CASSQEPTGVTGNTIYF. In DNA, the CDR3 is TGCGCCAGCAGCCAGGAACCTACAGGGGTAACTGGAAACACCATATATTTT.

This chain uses TRBV13 with TRBJ1-4, with 11 bases lining up with TRBD1. This CDR3 has 15 amino acids. The trim removed 5 bases at V and 6 bases at J, leaving 5 bases unmatched. Germline values: CDR1 PRHDT, CDR2 FYEKMQ (reference sequence). The CDR3 DNA reads as TGTGCCAGCAGCATGGACAGGGGGCTGGATGAAAAACTGTTTTTT. It encodes CASSMDRGLDEKLFF.

The chain carries TRBV7-8 and TRBJ2-2, with 9 bases matching TRBD1. The CDR3 length is 15 residues. The V and J ends lost 5 bases and 6 bases, in that order; junction bases with no gene match: 7. CDR1 and CDR2 (germline): SGHVS, FQNEAQ. The CDR3 sequence: CASSPWTGEPGELFF. In nucleotides, the CDR3 is TGTGCCAGCAGCCCCTGGACAGGGGAACCCGGGGAGCTGTTTTTT.

The chain carries TRBV25-1 and TRBJ1-4; D may be TRBD1 (6 bases). The germline CDR1 and CDR2 sequences are MGHDK and SYGVNS. The CDR3 spans 15 residues. Trimming pared 1 base from V and 10 bases from J, leaving 16 bases between. CDR3 loop: CASSEWAGADGKLFF. CDR3 sequence (DNA): TGTGCCAGCAGTGAATGGGCAGGGGCGGACGGAAAACTGTTTTTT.

This chain uses TRBV4-2 with TRBJ2-5; D might be TRBD1 (5 bases). CDR1 is LGHNA, CDR2 YNFKEQ, per germline. The CDR3 runs to 15 residues. V gave up 0 bases and J gave up 2 bases, with 10 bases separating them. CDR3 residues: CASSQDWGYQETQYF. CDR3 DNA: TGTGCCAGCAGCCAAGATTGGGGCTATCAAGAGACCCAGTACTTC.

V usage is TRBV5-4 and J usage is TRBJ1-1, with D unclear. With 2 bases removed from V and 0 bases from J, the gap between germline ends came to 8 bases. CDR1 SGHNT and CDR2 YYREEE come from the germline V gene (reference sequence). The CDR3 consists of 14 residues. This CDR3 is CASSFGNMNTEAFF. DNA of the CDR3: TGTGCCAGCAGCTTCGGGAACATGAACACTGAAGCTTTCTTT.

This clone turned up a few times. This sequence joins TRBV6-6 and TRBJ2-7; 7 bases match TRBD1. The CDR3 length is 15 residues. Unmatched junction bases numbered 7, after V lost 3 bases and J lost 2 bases. CDR1 is MNHNY, CDR2 SVGAGI, per germline (reference sequence). CDR3 sequence (DNA): TGTGCCAGCAGTTATTGGCCAGGGGGAACCTACGAGCAGTACTTC. This codes for CASSYWPGGTYEQYF.

The chain carries TRBV6-6 and TRBJ2-2, with TRBD2 as a possible D gene (5 bases). CDR1 MNHNY and CDR2 SVGAGI come from the germline V gene (reference sequence). This CDR3 contains 14 residues. V shed 7 bases and J shed 3 bases, with 12 bases lying between them. CDR3 DNA: TGTGCCAGCACGGAGGTATGGGACACCGGGGAGCTGTTTTTT. Translation: CASTEVWDTGELFF.

The J gene is TRBJ1-5, the V gene TRBV19; tentative D call: TRBD1 (6 bases). Trimming left V 0 bases short and J 1 base short, with 16 bases between. Germline V gene lookup returns CDR1 LNHDA and CDR2 SQIVND (reference sequence). The CDR3 loop spans 18 amino acids. The CDR3 reads CASSIDGGYRASNQPQHF. The DNA for the CDR3 is TGTGCCAGTAGTATAGATGGCGGGTACAGGGCAAGCAATCAGCCCCAGCATTTT.

The J gene is TRBJ1-3, the V gene TRBV30; tentatively, D is TRBD1 (6 bases). CDR3 length equals 15 residues. CDR1 and CDR2 (germline): GTSNPN, SVGIG (reference sequence). The germline V and J ends were trimmed by 3 bases and 0 bases, with 12 bases remaining between them. The CDR3 sequence is CAWSRGRVSGNTIYF. CDR3 nucleotides: TGTGCCTGGAGCCGGGGGCGAGTCTCTGGAAACACCATATATTTT.

The chain joins TRBV6-1 to TRBJ2-1; perhaps TRBD1 as D (6 bases). Germline V gene lookup returns CDR1 MNHNS and CDR2 SASEGT. Trimming removed 5 bases at V and 9 bases at J, with 11 bases between. The length of the CDR3 is 12 residues. The CDR3 DNA is TGTGCCAGCAGTCCAGAGGACAGTGAGCAGTTCTTC. Protein sequence: CASSPEDSEQFF.

The chain links TRBV6-5 to TRBJ1-6, with 8 bases identical to TRBD1. The ends lost 6 bases at V and 9 bases at J; junction bases unmatched: 7. Germline V gene lookup returns CDR1 MNHEY and CDR2 SVGAGI. The CDR3 covers 14 residues. The CDR3 DNA is TGTGCCAGCAGGACCGGGACAGGCGGTTCACCCCTCCACTTT. Amino acids: CASRTGTGGSPLHF.

The chain carries TRBV4-1 and TRBJ2-2; no firm D call. The CDR3 totals 17 residues. Germline V gene sequence: CDR1 MGHRA, CDR2 YSYEKL. The germline V and J ends were trimmed by 0 bases and 6 bases, with 17 bases remaining between them. This CDR3 is CASSQDRERASSGELFF. In DNA, the CDR3 is TGCGCCAGCAGCCAAGATCGAGAAAGGGCAAGCTCCGGGGAGCTGTTTTTT.

The gene calls are TRBV6-6 and TRBJ2-5, with D uncertain. V shed 4 bases and J shed 1 base, with 1 base lying between them. The length of the CDR3 is 11 residues. Germline V lookup: CDR1 MNHNY, CDR2 SVGAGI (reference sequence). Here the CDR3 reads CASSSQETQYF. The CDR3 nucleotides are TGTGCCAGCAGTTCCCAAGAGACCCAGTACTTC.

In this sample, this clone turned up a few times. The genes are TRBV10-3 and TRBJ1-1; D unclear. The germline CDR1 and CDR2 sequences are ENHRY and SYGVKD. The V gene lost 6 bases and the J gene lost 3 bases, with 17 bases spanning the gap. The CDR3 length is 15 residues. CDR3 sequence (DNA): TGTGCCATCAGACCCAGACTAGTAGCCGACACTGAAGCTTTCTTT. Its translation: CAIRPRLVADTEAFF.

The gene calls are TRBV5-1 and TRBJ1-2; no definite D call. Germline lookup yields CDR1 SGHRS and CDR2 YFSETQ. Between the trimmed V and J ends, which lost 4 bases and 3 bases, there was a span of 10 bases. The CDR3 loop spans 13 amino acids. The CDR3 nucleotides read TGCGCCAGCAGCCTACAGAACCACTATGGCTACACCTTC. Its translation is CASSLQNHYGYTF.